These T cell receptor beta chains were read from a single sample in a study of blood T cell repertoires in COVID-19. Here immunoSEQ multiplex PCR was the method, and the copy in TCRdb shows in-frame clones only, minus some. The top ten hold under 6.5% of the sample, which has roughly 33,000 clones, roughly 93% seen once. The sample taken for sequencing was peripheral blood. These TCRs come from a human donor in a cohort sampled during active COVID-19. The CDR3 runs from the conserved cysteine through the conserved F or W. The order of the fields is clone size, D gene, V gene, J gene, CDR3 DNA, CDR3 protein. D genes are given only for firm matches. Rows may omit the clone size; those that give it use once, few, many or a size class.

>NA|TRBD2|TRBV6-4|TRBJ2-1
TGTGCCAGCAATCCTAGCGGGGGGTCGGCCCATGAGCAGTTCTTC
CASNPSGGSAHEQFF
>NA|NA|TRBV14|TRBJ2-1
TGTGCCAGCAGCCAGACCTGGAATAGCGATGAGCAGTTCTTC
CASSQTWNSDEQFF
>NA|NA|TRBV15|TRBJ2-7
TGTGCCACCAGCAGGACCCGGGGGTACTACGAGCAGTACTTC
CATSRTRGYYEQYF
>NA|NA|TRBV12-3/TRBV12-4|TRBJ1-3
TGTGCCAGCAGTTTTTGGAGGGGTAACACCATATATTTT
CASSFWRGNTIYF
>NA|NA|TRBV20-1|TRBJ1-1
TGCAGTGCTGGTGGAACTGGGGCAGGGTACACTGAAGCTTTCTTT
CSAGGTGAGYTEAFF
>NA|TRBD1|TRBV10-1|TRBJ2-2
TGCGCCAGCGGGACAGGAGACAACACCGGGGAGCTGTTTTTT
CASGTGDNTGELFF
>few|TRBD1|TRBV28|TRBJ2-7
TGTGCCAGCAGCCAGACAGGGGTTAACGAGCAGTACTTC
CASSQTGVNEQYF
>NA|TRBD1|TRBV5-1|TRBJ2-2
TGCGCCACCTGGCCGGGACAGGGGGTAATAAACACCGGGGAGCTGTTTTTT
CATWPGQGVINTGELFF
>NA|TRBD2|TRBV7-9|TRBJ2-5
TGTGCCAGCAGCTCCATCTCGGGGCGGGGGGGCCCGGGTGAGACCCAGTACTTC
CASSSISGRGGPGETQYF
>NA|NA|TRBV18|TRBJ1-1
TGTGCCAGCTCCCAACGGGGGGGCACTGAAGCTTTCTTT
CASSQRGGTEAFF
>NA|TRBD1|TRBV11-2|TRBJ2-2
TGTGCCAGCAGCCAGGGTCGGCGGACAGGGGGGTACACCGGGGAGCTGTTTTTT
CASSQGRRTGGYTGELFF
>NA|NA|TRBV5-1|TRBJ2-3
TGCGCCAGCAGCCTCGCGGGGGCGGGAGTCGGATATACGCAGTATTTT
CASSLAGAGVGYTQYF
>NA|NA|TRBV2|TRBJ1-4
TGTGCCAGCACCAATTTACCCGGGGAAAAACTGTTTTTT
CASTNLPGEKLFF
>NA|NA|TRBV5-4|TRBJ1-1
TGTGCCAGCAGCTTGGCCCAGGCGAACACTGAAGCTTTCTTT
CASSLAQANTEAFF
>NA|TRBD1|TRBV2|TRBJ1-3
TGTGCCAGGAGGGACAGGGGGGGTTCTGGAAACACCATATATTTT
CARRDRGGSGNTIYF
>NA|TRBD2|TRBV18|TRBJ2-7
TGTGCCAGCTCACCAAATATATGGGTAGCGGGGAAGGTCTACGAGCAGTACTTC
CASSPNIWVAGKVYEQYF
>NA|TRBD1|TRBV5-1|TRBJ1-2
TGCGCCAGCAGCATCGGACAGGGGTATGGCTACACCTTC
CASSIGQGYGYTF
>NA|TRBD1|TRBV4-1|TRBJ1-1
TGCGCCAGCAGCCCCACAGGGGGGAGCGCATCAGCTTTCTTT
CASSPTGGSASAFF
>NA|TRBD1|TRBV6-1|TRBJ1-1
TGTGCCAGCAGTGATACCCCGGAATTGAGGGGGCGCGGCACTGAAGCTTTCTTT
CASSDTPELRGRGTEAFF
>NA|TRBD2|TRBV10-2|TRBJ2-1
TGCGCCAGCAGTGGTTTTCAGACTAGCGGATACAATGAGCAGTTCTTC
CASSGFQTSGYNEQFF
>NA|NA|TRBV28|TRBJ2-7
TGTGCCAGCACCAACTTTGGACAGAGATACGAGCAGTACTTC
CASTNFGQRYEQYF
>NA|TRBD1|TRBV5-1|TRBJ1-1
TGCGCCAGCACCTGGACAGGGGTTCTCATGAACACTGAAGCTTTCTTT
CASTWTGVLMNTEAFF
>once|NA|TRBV9|TRBJ2-1
TGTGCCAGCAGCCACGCGAGGAATGAGCAGTTCTTC
CASSHARNEQFF
>NA|NA|TRBV11-2|TRBJ1-1
TGTGCCAGCAGCTTAGTCGGGGAGGAGGGAGGGAGGACTGAAGCTTTCTTT
CASSLVGEEGGRTEAFF
>NA|TRBD1|TRBV7-9|TRBJ1-2
TGTGCCAGCAGCTTCGGACAGGGAAGTTCCAACTATGGCTACACCTTC
CASSFGQGSSNYGYTF
>NA|TRBD1|TRBV5-1|TRBJ2-5
TGCGCCAGCAGCTTGGCCCTCCACAGGGGGCAGGAGACCCAGTACTTC
CASSLALHRGQETQYF
>NA|NA|TRBV7-6|TRBJ2-3
TGTGCCAGCAGCAGCTACCCCAATAGCGATACTAGCACAGATACGCAGTATTTT
CASSSYPNSDTSTDTQYF